This entry is about one T cell receptor (beta chain). Its antigen is not known. This CDR3 region has 15 residues. V gave up 2 bases and J gave up 4 bases, with 15 bases separating them. CDR1 and CDR2 from the germline V gene are MGHRA and YSYEKL. Sequenced by immunoSEQ multiplex PCR; TCRdb stores in-frame clones only, minus some. The top ten hold over 20% of the sample, which has under 85,000 clones, over 85% seen once. This entry belongs to a study of OX40 agonist ivuxolimab in advanced cancers. Regarding the study as a whole: Undetermined was the antigen specificity of the expanded peripheral T cells.

This rearrangement joins TRBV4-1 to TRBJ2-7, with D perhaps TRBD1 or TRBD2 (5 bases each). The receptor was derived from an adult with an advanced solid tumor such as melanoma, head and neck, liver or kidney cancer. Sequences were derived from CD4+ or CD8+ T cells sorted from blood, sampled in a trial of the OX40 agonist ivuxolimab. CDR3 sequence: CASSQTSLGEYEQYF. DNA of the CDR3: TGCGCCAGCAGCCAAACCTCCCTAGGGGAGTACGAGCAGTACTTC.